The sequence of this T cell receptor beta chain was determined in a study of spatial heterogeneity in lung cancer. Study in general: A T cell module score from matched bulk RNA-seq correlated strongly with TCR transcript counts in tumor regions.

A unique molecular identifier was attached to every TCR cDNA molecule. TCRdb reanalysed the 5' RACE reads using MiXCR and keeps one entry per CDR3 protein. The sample yields 100,000 or so distinct CDR3 sequences, 3.5% to 5% seen once. Study-wide points: Tumor mutation count correlated with how many alpha and beta TCRs expanded intratumorally.

The CDR3 has 13 residues. Documented time point: sample taken at primary tumor resection. Whole RNA, which was extracted from tumor, nontumor lung tissue or frozen PBMC, was sequenced without any cell sorting. This clonotype was recorded many times. The antigen is not known. V and J are TRBV21-1 and TRBJ2-5. TRBV21-1 is designated a pseudogene. The origin of this receptor is a male donor with early-stage non-small cell lung cancer. Sequenced here: lung tumor tissue, sampled at surgery. Here the CDR3 reads CASSHRTQETQYF. CDR3 DNA: TGTGCCAGCAGTCACCGAACACAAGAGACCCAGTACTTC.